The clone carrying this TCR beta chain was seen ten or more times. The data derive from a study of low-dose radiotherapy and immunotherapy resistance in tumors. Study-wide background: For Cohort 1, fractions of 0.5 Gy were given every 2 weeks, reaching 6.5 Gy overall. Each patient was administered nivolumab intravenously at 240 mg, which was a flat dose, every two weeks, along with intravenous ipilimumab at 1 mg/kg every six weeks.

Time point given: after trial treatment. Treatment denoted: LDRT plus nivolumab, ipilimumab, low-dose cyclophosphamide and aspirin (RACIN trial). Donors were treated with nivolumab, ipilimumab, aspirin, and low-dose cyclophosphamide and radiotherapy. First-strand cDNA used TRAV- and TRBV-specific primers, covering alpha and beta chains. A roughly 20-cycle PCR with a constant-region primer and V-primer adapter amplified TCRs. TCRdb reprocessed the reads via MiXCR and lists one record per CDR3 protein. This sample has 35,000 to 50,000 distinct CDR3 sequences, with around 21% found just once. This CDR3 is 15 amino acids long. The germline gives CDR1 MDHEN, CDR2 SYDVKM. The ends lost 5 bases at V and 6 bases at J; junction bases unmatched: 7.

The sequence derives from a female donor with ovarian cancer. The chain couples TRBV28 to TRBJ1-4; 9 bases are a match to TRBD1. This specimen consisted of PBMCs, obtained after low-dose radiotherapy plus immunotherapy. CDR3: CASSPPGQGYEKLFF. CDR3 bases: TGTGCCAGCAGTCCACCGGGACAGGGTTATGAAAAACTGTTTTTT.